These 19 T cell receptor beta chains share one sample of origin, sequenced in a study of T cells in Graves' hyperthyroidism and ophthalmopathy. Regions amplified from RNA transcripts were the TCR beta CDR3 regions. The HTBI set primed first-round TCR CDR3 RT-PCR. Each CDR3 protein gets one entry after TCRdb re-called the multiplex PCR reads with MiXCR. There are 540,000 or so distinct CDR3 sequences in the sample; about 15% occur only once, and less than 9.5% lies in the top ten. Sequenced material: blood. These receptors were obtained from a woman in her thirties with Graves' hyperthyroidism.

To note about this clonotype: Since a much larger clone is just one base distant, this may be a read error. CDR3 nucleotides: TGTGCCAGCAGTCCCGGGACAAGGGGGTTACAGTACTTC. Its translation is CASSPGTRGLQYF. The gene calls are TRBV12-3 or TRBV12-4 and TRBJ2-5; the D gene is possibly TRBD1 (6 bases). The CDR3 sequence is 13 residues long. Trimming removed 5 bases from V and 11 bases from J, with 18 bases in between.

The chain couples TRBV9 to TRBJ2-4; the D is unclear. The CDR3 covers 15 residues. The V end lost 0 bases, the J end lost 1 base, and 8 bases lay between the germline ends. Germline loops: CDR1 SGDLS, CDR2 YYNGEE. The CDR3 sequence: CASSVVCRAKNIQYF. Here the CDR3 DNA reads TGTGCCAGCAGCGTAGTCTGCAGGGCCAAAAACATTCAGTACTTC.

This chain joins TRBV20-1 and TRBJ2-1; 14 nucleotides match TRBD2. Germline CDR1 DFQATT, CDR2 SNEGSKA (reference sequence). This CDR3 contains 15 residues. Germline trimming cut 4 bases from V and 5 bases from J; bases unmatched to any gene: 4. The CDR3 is CSATGTSGRDNEQFF. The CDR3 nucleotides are TGCAGTGCTACCGGGACTAGCGGGAGAGACAATGAGCAGTTCTTC.

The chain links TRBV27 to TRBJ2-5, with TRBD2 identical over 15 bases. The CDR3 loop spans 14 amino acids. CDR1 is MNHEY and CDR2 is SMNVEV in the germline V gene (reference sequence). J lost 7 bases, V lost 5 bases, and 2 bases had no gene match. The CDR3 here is CASSRGLAGGTQYF. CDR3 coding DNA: TGTGCCAGCAGTCGGGGACTAGCGGGAGGGACCCAGTACTTC.

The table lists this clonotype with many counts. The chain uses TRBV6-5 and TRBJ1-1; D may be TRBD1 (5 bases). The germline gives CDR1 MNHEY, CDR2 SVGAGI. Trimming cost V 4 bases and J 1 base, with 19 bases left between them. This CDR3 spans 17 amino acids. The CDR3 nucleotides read TGTGCCAGCAGTTTTACCCGGGGCGCGTGGGGGAACACTGAAGCTTTCTTT. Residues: CASSFTRGAWGNTEAFF.

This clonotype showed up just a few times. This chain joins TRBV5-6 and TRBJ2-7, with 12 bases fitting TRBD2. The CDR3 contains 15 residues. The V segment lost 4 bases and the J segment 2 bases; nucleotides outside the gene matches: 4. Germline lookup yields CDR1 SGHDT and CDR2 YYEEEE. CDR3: CASSMGLAGTYEQYF. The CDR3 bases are TGTGCCAGCAGCATGGGACTAGCGGGCACCTACGAGCAGTACTTC.

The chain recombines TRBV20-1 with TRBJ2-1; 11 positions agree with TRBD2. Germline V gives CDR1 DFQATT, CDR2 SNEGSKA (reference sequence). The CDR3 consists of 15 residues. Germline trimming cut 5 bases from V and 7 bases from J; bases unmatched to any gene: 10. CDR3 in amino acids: CSAGLAGGQRNEQFF. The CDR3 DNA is TGCAGTGCTGGCTTAGCGGGAGGGCAGAGGAATGAGCAGTTCTTC.

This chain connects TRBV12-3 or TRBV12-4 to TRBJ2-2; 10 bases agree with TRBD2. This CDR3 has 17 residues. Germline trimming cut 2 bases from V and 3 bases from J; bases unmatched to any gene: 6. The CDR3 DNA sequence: TGTGCCAGCAGTTTAACAGCGGGAGGGCTGGACACCGGGGAGCTGTTTTTT. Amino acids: CASSLTAGGLDTGELFF.

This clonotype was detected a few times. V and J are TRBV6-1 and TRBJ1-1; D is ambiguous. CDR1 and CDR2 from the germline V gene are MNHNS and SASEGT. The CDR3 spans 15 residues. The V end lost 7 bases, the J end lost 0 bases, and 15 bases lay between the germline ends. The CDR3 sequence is CASIFIGLMNTEAFF. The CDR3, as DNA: TGTGCCAGCATCTTTATCGGGCTGATGAACACTGAAGCTTTCTTT.

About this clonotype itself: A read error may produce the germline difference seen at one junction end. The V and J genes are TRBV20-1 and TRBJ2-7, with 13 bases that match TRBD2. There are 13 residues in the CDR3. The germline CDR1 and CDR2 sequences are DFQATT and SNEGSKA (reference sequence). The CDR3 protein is CSARGLAGNERYF. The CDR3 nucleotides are TGCAGTGCTAGGGGACTAGCGGGAAACGAGCGGTACTTC.

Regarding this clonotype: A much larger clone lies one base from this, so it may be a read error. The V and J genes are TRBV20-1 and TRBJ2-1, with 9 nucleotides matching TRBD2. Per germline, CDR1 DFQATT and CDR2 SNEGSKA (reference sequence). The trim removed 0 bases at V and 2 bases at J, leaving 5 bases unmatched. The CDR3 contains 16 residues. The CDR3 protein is CSARDPSGTPYNEQFF. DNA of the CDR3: TGCAGTGCTAGAGATCCTAGCGGGACTCCCTACAATGAGCAGTTCTTC.

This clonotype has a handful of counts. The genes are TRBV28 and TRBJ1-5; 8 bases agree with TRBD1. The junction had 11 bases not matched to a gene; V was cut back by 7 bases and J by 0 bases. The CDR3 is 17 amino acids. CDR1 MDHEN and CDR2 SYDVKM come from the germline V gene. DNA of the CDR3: TGTGCCAGCACAAACACAGGGGGGGCATATAGCAATCAGCCCCAGCATTTT. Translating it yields CASTNTGGAYSNQPQHF.

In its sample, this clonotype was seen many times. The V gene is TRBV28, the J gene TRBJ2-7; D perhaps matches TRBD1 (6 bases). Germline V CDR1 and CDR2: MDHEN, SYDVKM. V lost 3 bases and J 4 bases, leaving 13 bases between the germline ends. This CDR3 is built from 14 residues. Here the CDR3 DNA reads TGTGCCAGCAGTTTTACGGGACAAATATACGAGCAGTACTTC. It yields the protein CASSFTGQIYEQYF.

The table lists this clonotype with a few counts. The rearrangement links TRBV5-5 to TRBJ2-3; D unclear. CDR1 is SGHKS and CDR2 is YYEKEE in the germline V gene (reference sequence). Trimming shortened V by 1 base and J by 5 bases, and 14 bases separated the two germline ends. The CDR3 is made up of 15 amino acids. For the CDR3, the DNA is TGTGCCAGCAGCTTGTGGAGTCGGTCGATAGATACGCAGTATTTT. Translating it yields CASSLWSRSIDTQYF.

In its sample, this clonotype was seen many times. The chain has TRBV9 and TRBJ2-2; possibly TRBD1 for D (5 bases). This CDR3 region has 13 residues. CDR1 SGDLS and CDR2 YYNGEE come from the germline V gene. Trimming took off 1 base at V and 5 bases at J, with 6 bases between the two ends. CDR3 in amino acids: CASSVPGTGELFF. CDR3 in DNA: TGTGCCAGCAGCGTACCAGGGACCGGGGAGCTGTTTTTT.

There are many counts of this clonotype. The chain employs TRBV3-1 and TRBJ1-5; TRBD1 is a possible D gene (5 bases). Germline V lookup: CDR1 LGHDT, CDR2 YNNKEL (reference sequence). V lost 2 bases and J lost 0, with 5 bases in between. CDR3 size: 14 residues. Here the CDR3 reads CASSQRGSNQPQHF. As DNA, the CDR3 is TGTGCCAGCAGCCAAAGGGGTAGCAATCAGCCCCAGCATTTT.

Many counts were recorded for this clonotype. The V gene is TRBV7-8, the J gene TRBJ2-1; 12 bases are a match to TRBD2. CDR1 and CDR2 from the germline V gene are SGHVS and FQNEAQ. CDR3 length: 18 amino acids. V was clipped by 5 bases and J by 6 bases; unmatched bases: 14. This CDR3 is CASSRTRTLAGGPNEQFF. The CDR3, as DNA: TGTGCCAGCAGCCGCACGCGGACACTAGCGGGAGGTCCCAATGAGCAGTTCTTC. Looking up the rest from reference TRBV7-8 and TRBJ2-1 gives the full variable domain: GAGVSQSPRYKVAKRGQDVALRCDPISGHVSLFWYQQALGQGPEFLTYFQNEAQLDKSGLPSDRFFAERPEGSVSTLKIQRTQQEDSAVYLCASSRTRTLAGGPNEQFFGPGTRLTVL.

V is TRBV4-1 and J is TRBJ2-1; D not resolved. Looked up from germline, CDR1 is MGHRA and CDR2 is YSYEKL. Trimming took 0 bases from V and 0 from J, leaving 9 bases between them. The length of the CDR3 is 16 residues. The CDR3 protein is CASSQETSSSYNEQFF. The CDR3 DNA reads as TGCGCCAGCAGCCAAGAGACATCGAGCTCCTACAATGAGCAGTTCTTC.

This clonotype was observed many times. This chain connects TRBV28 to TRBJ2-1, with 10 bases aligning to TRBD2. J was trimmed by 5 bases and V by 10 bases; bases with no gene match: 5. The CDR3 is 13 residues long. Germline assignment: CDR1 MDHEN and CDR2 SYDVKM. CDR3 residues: CATELAGNNEQFF. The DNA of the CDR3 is TGTGCCACCGAACTAGCGGGAAACAATGAGCAGTTCTTC.